The entry below describes one TCR beta chain. What it binds is unknown. TCRdb keeps only in-frame clones here, not all; method: immunoSEQ multiplex PCR. The sample contains 100,000 to 150,000 clones, more than 80% of which appear only once. V shed 5 bases and J 1 base; nucleotides not matched to a gene: 3. The CDR3 sequence is 15 residues long. The germline CDR1 and CDR2 sequences are MNHEY and SVGAGI. This sample was included in a study of T cell responses to AZD1222 COVID-19 vaccine. For the study at large: Analysis merged second doses at about 4 or about 12 weeks. Study findings and constraints: The number of AZD1222 recipients seropositive at baseline was only 6 or 7.

Specimen: peripheral blood, collected on day 0 of AZD1222 vaccination. The rearrangement links TRBV6-5 to TRBJ2-7; 12 bases align to TRBD2. The receptor comes from an adult in good health. CDR3 sequence (DNA): TGTGCCAGCAGTCCGACTAGCGGGAGTTCCTACGAGCAGTACTTC. Its translation is CASSPTSGSSYEQYF.